This TCR beta chain was recovered during a study of control samples from healthy donors and cancer patients. The CDR3 is 12 residues long. V gave up 6 bases and J gave up 4 bases, with 9 bases separating them. CDR1 and CDR2 from the germline V gene are MNHEY and SVGEGT. Some clones are missing from TCRdb's copy, which holds only in-frame ones; the method was immunoSEQ multiplex PCR. The sample lists approximately 170,000 clones; roughly 91% were seen once. The sequenced material came from blood. This receptor was taken from a woman under 40 in good health. The chain carries TRBV6-2 or TRBV6-3 and TRBJ1-2; D is unclear. This CDR3 is CASSRLSYGYTF. The CDR3 nucleotides read TGTGCCAGCAGCCGACTCAGCTATGGCTACACCTTC.